This TCR beta chain was obtained from a study of CD8 T cells in ankylosing spondylitis. On this clonotype: Its antigen remains unknown.

Study-wide results and limits: Disease-associated clonotypes exhibited CD8+ identity and were relatively infrequent in peripheral blood.

TCRdb processed the 5' RACE reads anew with MiXCR; each CDR3 protein has one entry. In the table there are fewer than 250,000 distinct CDR3 sequences, about 10% of which are singletons. This CDR3 is 15 amino acids long. The V and J ends lost 2 bases and 3 bases, in that order; junction bases with no gene match: 2. CDR1 and CDR2 (germline): KGHSH, LQKENI. The sequenced sample consisted of blood, either unsorted or a sorted T cell fraction (not recorded which). The J gene is TRBJ2-2, the V gene TRBV18; 8 bases map to TRBD2. The sequence derives from a male donor with ankylosing spondylitis or in good health (not recorded which). The CDR3 here is CASSPAGRDTGELFF. The CDR3 DNA follows: TGTGCCAGCTCACCAGCCGGGAGGGACACCGGGGAGCTGTTTTTT.